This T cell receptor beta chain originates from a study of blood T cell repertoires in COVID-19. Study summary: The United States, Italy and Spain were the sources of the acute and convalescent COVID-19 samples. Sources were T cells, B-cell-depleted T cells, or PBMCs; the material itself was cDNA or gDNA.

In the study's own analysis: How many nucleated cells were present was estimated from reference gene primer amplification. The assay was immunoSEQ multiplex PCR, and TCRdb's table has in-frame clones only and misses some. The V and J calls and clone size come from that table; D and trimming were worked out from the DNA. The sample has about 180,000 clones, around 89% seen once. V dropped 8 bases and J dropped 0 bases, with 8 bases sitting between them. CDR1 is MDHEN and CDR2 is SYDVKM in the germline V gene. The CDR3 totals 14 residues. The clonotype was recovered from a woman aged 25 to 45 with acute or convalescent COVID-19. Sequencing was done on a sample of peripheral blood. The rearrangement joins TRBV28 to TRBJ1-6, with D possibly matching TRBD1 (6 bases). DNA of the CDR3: TGTGCCAGCGACAGGAGCTCCTATAATTCACCCCTCCACTTT. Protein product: CASDRSSYNSPLHF.